These T cell receptor beta chains were read from a single sample in a study of T-cell memory formation after mild COVID-19. TCRdb passed the 5' RACE reads through MiXCR, listing each CDR3 protein once. The data contain about 350,000 distinct CDR3 sequences, roughly 15% of them seen just once; the ten biggest clones take up about 24%. What was sequenced was PBMCs or a T cell subset sorted from them (not recorded which). The receptors shown here come from a man between 18 and 35 years old who had mild COVID-19 (a few samples of this study predate the infection). Cell type and time point are not known. Each CDR3 is given with its conserved first and last residue. A D gene is named only where the DNA matches it firmly. For some rows the clone size is stated as once, few or many, or as a class when expanded; others skip it.

TRBJ2-1 TRBD2 few TRBV11-1 14 CASSPGGDYNEQFF TGTGCCAGCAGCCCGGGGGGGGATTACAATGAGCAGTTCTTC
TRBJ1-1 TRBD1 few TRBV12-3/TRBV12-4 14 CASSGRDRGTEAFF TGTGCCAGCAGTGGCCGGGACAGGGGCACTGAAGCTTTCTTT
TRBJ2-7 TRBD1 . TRBV10-3 16 CAISESTGQTVGEQYF TGTGCCATCAGTGAGTCGACGGGACAGACTGTGGGGGAGCAGTACTTC
TRBJ1-2 . . TRBV11-2 13 CASSLETASGYTF TGTGCCAGCAGCTTAGAGACGGCGTCGGGCTACACCTTC
TRBJ2-5 . . TRBV7-9 16 CASSLARTASKETQYF TGTGCCAGCAGCTTAGCGAGGACAGCCTCAAAAGAGACCCAGTACTTC
TRBJ1-6 . . TRBV6-1 18 CASSEHPIRSYYNSPLHF TGTGCCAGCAGTGAACATCCCATCCGAAGCTACTATAATTCACCCCTCCACTTT
TRBJ1-1 . few TRBV7-2 13 CASSQEGGNSAFF TGTGCCAGCTCACAGGAGGGCGGTAACTCGGCTTTCTTT
TRBJ1-1 . many TRBV5-1 14 CASSLFDPNTEAFF TGCGCCAGCAGCTTGTTCGACCCGAACACTGAAGCTTTCTTT
TRBJ2-1 . few TRBV29-1 13 CSVGQSSYNEQFF TGCAGCGTTGGTCAGAGCTCCTACAATGAGCAGTTCTTC
TRBJ1-5 TRBD1 . TRBV6-2/TRBV6-3 13 CASTETGNQPQHF TGTGCCAGCACCGAGACAGGGAATCAGCCCCAGCATTTT
TRBJ1-1 . . TRBV5-6 11 CASSWDTEAFF TGTGCCAGCAGCTGGGACACTGAAGCTTTCTTT
TRBJ2-2 . many TRBV12-3/TRBV12-4 14 CASSLGASTGELFF TGTGCCAGCAGTTTAGGTGCCAGCACCGGGGAGCTGTTTTTT
TRBJ2-3 TRBD2 many TRBV7-9 15 CASSSRLAGKDTQYF TGTGCCAGCAGCTCAAGACTAGCGGGGAAAGATACGCAGTATTTT
TRBJ2-3 TRBD1 . TRBV6-5 17 CASSYSSRGQLTDTQYF TGTGCCAGCAGTTACTCTAGCAGGGGGCAACTCACAGATACGCAGTATTTT
TRBJ1-6 . many TRBV25-1 13 CASSYTDNSPLHF TGTGCCAGCTCCTACACGGATAATTCACCCCTCCACTTT
TRBJ2-2 . . TRBV7-2 15 CASSLAAVGTGELFF TGTGCCAGCAGCTTAGCGGCGGTAGGGACCGGGGAGCTGTTTTTT
TRBJ2-5 . . TRBV11-2 14 CASSLRLSKETQYF TGTGCCAGCAGCTTAAGATTGTCGAAAGAGACCCAGTACTTC
TRBJ1-1 TRBD1 . TRBV4-1 15 CASSQAGQGNTEAFF TGCGCCAGCAGCCAGGCCGGACAGGGGAACACTGAAGCTTTCTTT
TRBJ2-5 TRBD1 . TRBV3-1 14 CASSTRDSQETQYF TGTGCCAGCAGCACCCGGGACAGCCAAGAGACCCAGTACTTC
TRBJ2-1 . few TRBV7-9 13 CASSLVGANEQFF TGTGCCAGCAGCTTAGTAGGGGCCAACGAGCAGTTCTTC
TRBJ2-3 . . TRBV4-2 13 CASRFDVYTAQYF TGTGCCAGCCGTTTTGATGTCTATACCGCGCAGTATTTT
TRBJ2-2 TRBD2 many TRBV4-1 17 CASSRFSGGLNTGELFF TGCGCCAGCAGCCGATTCAGCGGGGGGCTGAACACCGGGGAGCTGTTTTTT
TRBJ1-5 TRBD1 few TRBV6-1 15 CASHTGEAGNQPQHF TGTGCCAGCCACACAGGGGAAGCCGGCAATCAGCCCCAGCATTTT